This T cell receptor (beta chain) was obtained from a study of vaccination and CD4 T cells after COVID-19. For the study at large: Diagnosis preceded the drawing of post-COVID samples by a median approximately 96 days (range 35 to 161).

Sequencing of cultured CD4+ T cell DNA used the Oncomine TCR Beta short-read assay. MiXCR was run by TCRdb on the PCR reads, yielding one entry per CDR3 protein. There are fewer than 25,000 distinct CDR3 sequences in the sample; about two fifths occur only once, and 13% to 15% lies in the top ten. Treatment defined: approximately 9-day PBMC culture with coronavirus spike peptide pools or control peptides (ViraFEST assay). ViraFEST relied on peptide pools to expand antigen-specific T cells; the TCRs were sequenced afterward. The cultures had half their medium swapped for fresh IL-2 medium on days 3 and 7. In the case of this clonotype: Its cognate antigen is unknown.

The CDR3 has 17 residues. Germline CDR1 is SGHRS and CDR2 is YFSETQ. J lost 0 bases, V lost 0 bases, and 7 bases had no gene match. What was sequenced was cultured CD4+ T cells from blood. The sequence came from a human donor with COVID-19. The chain has TRBV5-1 and TRBJ2-3; 7 bases map to TRBD2. The CDR3 loop reads CASSLVGGGASTDTQYF. In DNA, the CDR3 is TGCGCCAGCAGCTTGGTGGGCGGGGGAGCTAGCACAGATACGCAGTATTTT. Full variable domain (remainder filled in from reference TRBV5-1 and TRBJ2-3): KAGVTQTPRYLIKTRGQQVTLSCSPISGHRSVSWYQQTPGQGLQFLFEYFSETQRNKGNFPGRFSGRQFSNSRSEMNVSTLELGDSALYLCASSLVGGGASTDTQYFGPGTRLTVL.